This is a list of T cell receptor beta chains from one sample in a study of T cells in Graves' hyperthyroidism and ophthalmopathy. TCRdb redid the calling of the multiplex PCR reads with MiXCR, one entry per CDR3 protein. The sample lists about 580,000 distinct CDR3 sequences, about half occurring once. The specimen was peripheral blood or thyroid tissue (not recorded which). Receptors were obtained from a woman aged 18-30 years with Graves' hyperthyroidism. Both conserved end residues are part of each CDR3. A D gene is named only where the DNA matches it firmly. For some rows the clone size is stated as once, few or many, or as a class when expanded; others skip it.

TRBD2	many	TRBJ2-7	TRBV4-2	TGTGCCAGCAGCCAAGATCCCGGGACTAGCGGGACTCTCGAGCAGTACTTC	CASSQDPGTSGTLEQYF
-	-	TRBJ2-5	TRBV2	TGTGCCAGCAGTGTGTGGTCAGGCAATCAGCCCCAGTACTTC	CASSVWSGNQPQYF
-	many	TRBJ1-5	TRBV19	TGTGCCAGTAGTATTCGGGGGGGAGACCAGCCCCAGCATTTT	CASSIRGGDQPQHF
-	many	TRBJ1-5	TRBV5-8	TGTGCCAGCAGCTTGGAAGAGAGCAATCAGCCCCAGCATTTT	CASSLEESNQPQHF
-	many	TRBJ1-1	TRBV29-1	TGCAGCGTTGAACGAGGGGTAGGGGTCGATTACACTGAAGCTTTCTTT	CSVERGVGVDYTEAFF
-	many	TRBJ1-3	TRBV15	TGTGCCACCGCAGGACAGAGCTCTGGAAACACCATATATTTT	CATAGQSSGNTIYF
-	many	TRBJ2-7	TRBV11-2	TGTGCCAGCAGCGCACTGGGAGAGCAGTACTTC	CASSALGEQYF
TRBD1	once	TRBJ2-2	TRBV9	TGTGCCAGCAGTCCACCGACAGGGTGGTCCGGGGAGCTGTTTTTT	CASSPPTGWSGELFF
-	-	TRBJ2-7	TRBV4-2	TGTGCCAGCAGCCAGGGCCCTTCCTACGAGCAGTACTTC	CASSQGPSYEQYF
-	-	TRBJ1-2	TRBV29-1	TGCAGCGTAGGGCAGGGAACACCATGGGACGGCTACACCTTC	CSVGQGTPWDGYTF
TRBD2	-	TRBJ2-7	TRBV20-1	TGCAGTGCGGGCGGACTAGCGGAGCCCTACGAGCAGTACTTC	CSAGGLAEPYEQYF
TRBD1	-	TRBJ2-5	TRBV10-3	TGTGCCATCAGTGAGGGGACAGGGGGCCAAGAGACCCAGTACTTC	CAISEGTGGQETQYF
-	many	TRBJ2-7	TRBV7-2	TGTGCCAGCAGCAAGAAGACAGGAATTTGGGAGCAGTACTTC	CASSKKTGIWEQYF
TRBD2	many	TRBJ2-2	TRBV7-6	TGTGCCAGCAGACCACGAGCGGGAGAAACCGGGGAGCTGTTTTTT	CASRPRAGETGELFF
-	many	TRBJ2-7	TRBV5-1	TGCGCCAGCAGCTCTTTTCGGGGCCCGTCCTACGAGCAGTACTTC	CASSSFRGPSYEQYF
TRBD1	many	TRBJ1-1	TRBV5-1	TGCGCCAGCATTGGGACAGGGGTTTCGGACACTGAAGCTTTCTTT	CASIGTGVSDTEAFF
TRBD1	-	TRBJ1-1	TRBV7-6	TGTGCCAGCACCCGACTCCCCGGGACAGGGAGCACTGAAGCTTTCTTT	CASTRLPGTGSTEAFF
-	many	TRBJ2-7	TRBV7-2	TGTGCCAGCAGCCTGGATGTGGACAGCTCCTCCTACGAGCAGTACTTC	CASSLDVDSSSYEQYF
TRBD1	few	TRBJ1-5	TRBV9	TGTGCCAGCAGCGCACCGGACAGGCCAAATCAGCCCCAGCATTTT	CASSAPDRPNQPQHF
-	-	TRBJ2-2	TRBV6-4	TGTGCCAGCAGTGCTAGAGACCACACCGGGGAGCTGTTTTTT	CASSARDHTGELFF
-	-	TRBJ2-7	TRBV25-1	TGTGCCAGTCCCAAGACAGGCATCTACGAGCAGTACTTC	CASPKTGIYEQYF
-	many	TRBJ1-2	TRBV10-2	TGCGCCAGCAGTGGACAGATTACAAATGGCTACACCTTC	CASSGQITNGYTF
-	many	TRBJ1-5	TRBV12-3/TRBV12-4	TGTGCCAGCAGTGCGGACACATATAGCAATCAGCCCCAGCATTTT	CASSADTYSNQPQHF
-	many	TRBJ2-5	TRBV20-1	TGCAGTGCTAGGGGGGACATGTACGAGACCCAGTACTTC	CSARGDMYETQYF
-	many	TRBJ1-2	TRBV7-8	TGTGCCAGCAGCATTGCGGGAACTAACTATGGCTACACCTTC	CASSIAGTNYGYTF
TRBD2	few	TRBJ2-7	TRBV20-1	TGCAGTCCTTCCTCGACTAGCGGGAGGGCCTTCGGGTACGAGCAGTACTTC	CSPSSTSGRAFGYEQYF
TRBD2	-	TRBJ2-7	TRBV25-1	TGTGCCAGCAGTTTATATCGGCGGACCCAAGCGGGGCACGAGCAGTACTTC	CASSLYRRTQAGHEQYF
TRBD2	-	TRBJ2-1	TRBV7-9	TGTGCCAGCAGTCCCCAGGCCCAGCGGGAGTTAAGCTCCTACAATGAGCAGTTCTTC	CASSPQAQRELSSYNEQFF
-	few	TRBJ1-6	TRBV12-5	TGTGCTAGTGGTTTGGTAGCAATTGGTCAACTGAACTATAATTCACCCCTCCACTTT	CASGLVAIGQLNYNSPLHF
TRBD2	few	TRBJ2-3	TRBV12-3/TRBV12-4	TGTGCCAGCACACCGGGTGGACTAGTCGAGGAAGATACGCAGTATTTT	CASTPGGLVEEDTQYF
TRBD1	many	TRBJ1-4	TRBV20-1	TGCAGTGCTAGGCCCGGGACAGGCTCTAATGAAAAACTGTTTTTT	CSARPGTGSNEKLFF
-	many	TRBJ2-7	TRBV10-3	TGTGCCATCAGTGAGCACCGGAACTCACAGGGCGACTACGAGCAGTACTTC	CAISEHRNSQGDYEQYF
-	many	TRBJ2-7	TRBV20-1	TGCAGTGCTATCAGTACCTACGAGCAGTACTTC	CSAISTYEQYF
TRBD1	many	TRBJ2-7	TRBV5-1	TGCGCCAGCGGAGGACAGGGGGCGCGAGAGCAGTACTTC	CASGGQGAREQYF
-	-	TRBJ1-5	TRBV30	TGTGCCTGGAACAGAGACAATCAGCCCCAGCATTTT	CAWNRDNQPQHF
-	many	TRBJ1-1	TRBV28	TGTGCCAGCACACCTCCTCCCGGGCCGCAACTTGAAGCTTTCTTT	CASTPPPGPQLEAFF
TRBD1	once	TRBJ1-1	TRBV10-3	TGTGCCATCAGTGAGGACAGGGGGCGAACTGAAGCTTTCTTT	CAISEDRGRTEAFF
-	many	TRBJ1-5	TRBV10-3	TGTGCCATCAGTGAAGGAGACTTCAGGAATCAGCCCCAGCATTTT	CAISEGDFRNQPQHF
TRBD1	few	TRBJ2-7	TRBV20-1	TGCAGCGCAAGGGACAGGGGTAATGAGCAGTACTTC	CSARDRGNEQYF
TRBD1	few	TRBJ1-2	TRBV27	TGTGCCAGCAGTTCGACAGGGGCAAGGAGCTACACCTTC	CASSSTGARSYTF
TRBD2	many	TRBJ2-5	TRBV19	TGTGCCAGTAGTAGAGGACTAGCTGGGTCAGAGACCCAGTACTTC	CASSRGLAGSETQYF
TRBD2	-	TRBJ2-2	TRBV12-5	TGTGCTAGTGAGGGGTGGGAGGGCCCCCCCGGGGAGCTGTTTTTT	CASEGWEGPPGELFF
TRBD1	many	TRBJ1-1	TRBV27	TGTGCCAGCAGAAGGGGGACAGAGAACACTGAAGCTTTCTTT	CASRRGTENTEAFF
-	few	TRBJ2-7	TRBV7-2	TGTGCCAGCAGCTCCTCAGGTAACAAGGGGATGCGGCAGTACTTC	CASSSSGNKGMRQYF
TRBD1	-	TRBJ1-1	TRBV19	TGTGCCAGTAAGTCCAGGACAGGCGAAGCTTTCTTT	CASKSRTGEAFF
-	once	TRBJ1-4	TRBV15	TGTGCCACCAGCAGAGATTTAGGGTCCGCAACTAATGAAAAACTGTTTTTT	CATSRDLGSATNEKLFF
-	-	TRBJ1-5	TRBV20-1	TGCAGTGCTAGAGATCGGAAATCTCATCAGCCCCAGCATTTT	CSARDRKSHQPQHF
TRBD1	many	TRBJ1-1	TRBV2	TGTGCCAGCAGTGCACAGGGGTTGAACACTGAAGCTTTCTTT	CASSAQGLNTEAFF
-	once	TRBJ1-1	TRBV13	TGTGCCAGCAGCCTGGGGGGACTGCACGCTGAAGCTTTCTTT	CASSLGGLHAEAFF
-	many	TRBJ2-7	TRBV6-2/TRBV6-3	TGTGCCAGCAGTTTCCTCCCCCGACTCCCGGCCTACGAGCAGTACTTC	CASSFLPRLPAYEQYF
-	-	TRBJ2-5	TRBV6-1	TGTGCCAGCAGTGAAAATGTACCGACCCAGTACTTC	CASSENVPTQYF
TRBD1	-	TRBJ1-2	TRBV20-1	TGCAGTGCTAGAACAGGGGGCGCAGGTGGCTACACCTTC	CSARTGGAGGYTF
TRBD2	-	TRBJ2-1	TRBV20-1	TGCAGTCCGTCGGCTAGCGGGAGGTACAATGAGCAGTTCTTC	CSPSASGRYNEQFF
-	many	TRBJ1-4	TRBV5-1	TGCGCCAGCAGCCCGGACGCCACCCCAGAAAAACTGTTTTTT	CASSPDATPEKLFF